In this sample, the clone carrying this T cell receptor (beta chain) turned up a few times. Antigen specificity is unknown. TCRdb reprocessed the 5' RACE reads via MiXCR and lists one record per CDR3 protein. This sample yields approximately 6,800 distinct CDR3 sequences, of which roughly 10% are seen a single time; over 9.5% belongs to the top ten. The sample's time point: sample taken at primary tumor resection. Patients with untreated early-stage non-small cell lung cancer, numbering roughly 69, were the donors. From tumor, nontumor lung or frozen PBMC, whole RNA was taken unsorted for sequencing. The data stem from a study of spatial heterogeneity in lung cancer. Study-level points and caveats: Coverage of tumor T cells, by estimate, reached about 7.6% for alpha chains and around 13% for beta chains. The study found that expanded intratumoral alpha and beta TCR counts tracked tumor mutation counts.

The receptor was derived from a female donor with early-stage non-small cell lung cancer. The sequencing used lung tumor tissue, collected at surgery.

In DNA form, the CDR3 reads TGTGCCAGCAGTGAGCTGAGGACAGAAAATACGCAGTATTTT. Residues: CASSELRTENTQYF. This chain links TRBV6-1 with TRBJ2-3, with D possibly TRBD1 on 6 matching bases. Germline V gene data show CDR1 as MNHNS and CDR2 as SASEGT. The V and J ends lost 3 bases and 7 bases respectively, with 14 bases between them. The length of the CDR3 is 14 residues.